This is a list of T cell receptor beta chains from one sample in a study of T cell repertoires in cytomegalovirus infection. TCRdb re-analysed the reads in MiXCR, keeping a single row per CDR3 protein. There are 290,000 or so distinct CDR3 sequences in the sample; 9.6% occur only once, and more than 2.5% lies in the top ten. Source material: PBMCs. The receptors derive from a human donor in good health (CMV status not recorded). Some clones in this sample may be carry-over from other donors' samples. Both conserved end residues are part of each CDR3. The order of the fields is V gene, CDR3 length, clone size, D gene, J gene, CDR3 DNA, CDR3 protein. A D gene is named only where the DNA matches it firmly. Size values are once, few and many counts, or a class for expanded clones, and some rows have none.

>TRBV6-2/TRBV6-3|15|many|TRBD1|TRBJ2-3
TGTGCCAGCAGTCTCGGACAGGTACCAGCAGATACGCAGTATTTT
CASSLGQVPADTQYF
>TRBV18|13|few|NA|TRBJ2-1
TGTGCCAGCTCACCGAAGGACAGTTTTGAGCAGTTCTTC
CASSPKDSFEQFF
>TRBV6-4|16|few|TRBD1|TRBJ2-2
TGTGCCAGCAGCGACCTGGGACAGAAGAACACCGGGGAGCTGTTTTTT
CASSDLGQKNTGELFF
>TRBV10-3|14|many|TRBD1|TRBJ1-1
TGTGCCATCAGTGAAGGGACAGGGGACACTGAAGCTTTCTTT
CAISEGTGDTEAFF
>TRBV28|14|NA|NA|TRBJ1-4
TGTGCCAGCAGTCCCTTTGCAACTAATGAAAAACTGTTTTTT
CASSPFATNEKLFF
>TRBV20-1|14|few|NA|TRBJ1-1
TGCAGTGCTAGAGATGGGGGGCGCAGAACTGAAGCTTTCTTT
CSARDGGRRTEAFF
>TRBV6-5|16|many|NA|TRBJ1-3
TGTGCCAGCACTCGGTACCGGGACAACTCTGGAAACACCATATATTTT
CASTRYRDNSGNTIYF
>TRBV20-1|14|few|NA|TRBJ1-3
TGCAGTGCTTCTTTCCCGAGCTCTGGAAACACCATATATTTT
CSASFPSSGNTIYF
>TRBV2|15|many|NA|TRBJ2-3
TGTGCCAGCAGTGAAGTTGCCCTCTTCACAGATACGCAGTATTTT
CASSEVALFTDTQYF
>TRBV6-5|14|many|NA|TRBJ1-3
TGTGCCAGCAGTTACTCGTCGGCGGGAAACACCATATATTTT
CASSYSSAGNTIYF
>TRBV28|17|few|TRBD2|TRBJ2-1
TGTGCCAGCAGTTTAACCCTAACTAGCGGGGAGAACAATGAGCAGTTCTTC
CASSLTLTSGENNEQFF